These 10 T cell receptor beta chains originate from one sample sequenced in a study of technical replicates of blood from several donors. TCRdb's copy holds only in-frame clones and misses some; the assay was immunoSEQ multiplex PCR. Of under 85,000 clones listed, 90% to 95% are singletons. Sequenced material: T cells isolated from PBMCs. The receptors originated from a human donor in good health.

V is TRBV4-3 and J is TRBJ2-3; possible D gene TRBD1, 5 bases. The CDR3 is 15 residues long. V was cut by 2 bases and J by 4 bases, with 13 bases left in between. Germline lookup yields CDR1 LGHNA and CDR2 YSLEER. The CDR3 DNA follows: TGCGCCAGCAGCCAACACCAGGGCGACGCAGATACGCAGTATTTT. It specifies CASSQHQGDADTQYF.

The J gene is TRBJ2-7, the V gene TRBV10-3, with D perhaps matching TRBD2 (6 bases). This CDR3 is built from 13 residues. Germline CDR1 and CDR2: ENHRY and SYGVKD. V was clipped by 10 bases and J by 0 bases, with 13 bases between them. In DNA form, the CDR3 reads TGTGCCACCCTGGGGGAGGACTCCTACGAGCAGTACTTC. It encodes CATLGEDSYEQYF.

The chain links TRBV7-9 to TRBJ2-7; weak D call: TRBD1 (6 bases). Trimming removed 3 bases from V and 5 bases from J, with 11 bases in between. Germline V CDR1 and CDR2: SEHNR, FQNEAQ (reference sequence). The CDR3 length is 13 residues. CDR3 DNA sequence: TGTGCCAGCAGCTTCTATACAGGGAACGAGCAGTACTTC. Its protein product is CASSFYTGNEQYF.

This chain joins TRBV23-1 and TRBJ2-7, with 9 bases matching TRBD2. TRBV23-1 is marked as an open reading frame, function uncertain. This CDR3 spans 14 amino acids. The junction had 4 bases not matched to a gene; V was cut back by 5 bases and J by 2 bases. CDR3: CASSRSGRPYEQYF. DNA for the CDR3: TGCGCCAGCAGTAGAAGCGGGAGGCCCTACGAGCAGTACTTC.

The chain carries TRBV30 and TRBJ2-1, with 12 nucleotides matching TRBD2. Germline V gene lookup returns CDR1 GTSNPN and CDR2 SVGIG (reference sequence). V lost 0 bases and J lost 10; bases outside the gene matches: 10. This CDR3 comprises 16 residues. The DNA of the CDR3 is TGTGCCTGGAGTGTTCCAACTAGCGGGAGGCAGGAAGAGCAGTTCTTC. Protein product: CAWSVPTSGRQEEQFF.

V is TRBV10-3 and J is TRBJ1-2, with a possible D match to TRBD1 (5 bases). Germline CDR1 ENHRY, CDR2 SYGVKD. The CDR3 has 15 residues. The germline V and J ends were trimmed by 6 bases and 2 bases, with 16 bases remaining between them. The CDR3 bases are TGTGCCATCAGCCTGTCCCAGGGCTTGAACTATGGCTACACCTTC. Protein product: CAISLSQGLNYGYTF.

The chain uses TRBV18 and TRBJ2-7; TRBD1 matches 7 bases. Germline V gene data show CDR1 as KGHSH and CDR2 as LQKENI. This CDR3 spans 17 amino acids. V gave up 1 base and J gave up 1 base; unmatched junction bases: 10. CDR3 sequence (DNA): TGTGCCAGCTCACCACTTTTAGCCCGGGACAGATCCTACGAGCAGTACTTC. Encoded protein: CASSPLLARDRSYEQYF.

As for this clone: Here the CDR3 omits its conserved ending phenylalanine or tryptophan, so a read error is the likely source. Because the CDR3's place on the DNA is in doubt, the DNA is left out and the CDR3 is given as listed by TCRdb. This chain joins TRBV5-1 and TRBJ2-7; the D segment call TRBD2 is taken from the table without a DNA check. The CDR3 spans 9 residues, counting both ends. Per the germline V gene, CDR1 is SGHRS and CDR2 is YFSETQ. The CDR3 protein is CASSPPRGL.

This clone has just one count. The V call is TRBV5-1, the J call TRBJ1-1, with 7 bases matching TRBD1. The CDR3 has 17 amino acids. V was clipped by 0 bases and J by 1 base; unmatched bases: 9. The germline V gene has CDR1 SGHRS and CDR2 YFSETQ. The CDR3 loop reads CASSLAPWGQKNTEAFF. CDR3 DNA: TGCGCCAGCAGCTTGGCCCCGTGGGGACAGAAGAACACTGAAGCTTTCTTT.

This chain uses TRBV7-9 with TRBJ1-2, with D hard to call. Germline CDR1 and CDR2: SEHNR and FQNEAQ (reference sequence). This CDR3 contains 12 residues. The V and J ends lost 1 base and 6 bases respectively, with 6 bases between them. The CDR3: CASSLGIDGYTF. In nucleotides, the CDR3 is TGTGCCAGCAGCTTAGGTATAGATGGCTACACCTTC.